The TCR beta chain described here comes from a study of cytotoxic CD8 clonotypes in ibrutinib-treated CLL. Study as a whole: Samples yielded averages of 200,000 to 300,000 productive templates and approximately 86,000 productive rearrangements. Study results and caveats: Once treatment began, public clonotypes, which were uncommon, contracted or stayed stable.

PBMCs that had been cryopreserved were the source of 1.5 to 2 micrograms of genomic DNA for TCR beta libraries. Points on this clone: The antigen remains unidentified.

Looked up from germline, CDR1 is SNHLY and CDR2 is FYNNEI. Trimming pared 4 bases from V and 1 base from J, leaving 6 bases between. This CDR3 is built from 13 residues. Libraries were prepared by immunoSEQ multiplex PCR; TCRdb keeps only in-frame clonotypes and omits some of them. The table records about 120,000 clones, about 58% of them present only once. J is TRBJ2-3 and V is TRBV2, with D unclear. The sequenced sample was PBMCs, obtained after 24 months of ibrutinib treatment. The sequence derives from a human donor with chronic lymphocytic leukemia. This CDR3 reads CASSGEGTDTQYF. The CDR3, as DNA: TGTGCCAGCAGTGGAGAGGGCACAGATACGCAGTATTTT.